This passage covers 7 T cell receptor beta chains from one sample sequenced in a study of cytomegalovirus exposure and HLA in healthy donors. Vbeta (60) and Jbeta (13) primers were used in the PCR. Assay: immunoSEQ multiplex PCR; the TCRdb copy retains only in-frame clones and omits some. The table has under 150,000 clones, roughly 71% seen once; the top ten hold over 1.3%. Input material: PBMCs. Receptors originate from a woman aged 40 to 50 in good health and CMV-seronegative.

The V and J genes are TRBV28 and TRBJ1-2, with 10 bases matching TRBD1. V dropped 6 bases and J dropped 3; count of bases not matched to a gene: 4. CDR1 is MDHEN, CDR2 SYDVKM, per germline. This CDR3 is 14 amino acids long. The CDR3 sequence: CASSPGTGDYGYTF. As DNA, the CDR3 is TGTGCCAGCAGCCCCGGGACAGGGGACTATGGCTACACCTTC.

Only a few counts were recorded for this clone. V and J are TRBV5-8 and TRBJ2-7, with TRBD1 as a possible D gene (6 bases). The CDR3 has 13 amino acids. The V end lost 2 bases, the J end lost 2 bases, and 8 bases lay between the germline ends. The V gene's germline CDR1 is SGHTS and CDR2 YDEGEE. CDR3 in amino acids: CASSFDRTYEQYF. The CDR3 bases are TGTGCCAGCAGCTTCGACAGGACCTACGAGCAGTACTTC.

This clone appeared once. This chain uses TRBV28 with TRBJ1-6; the match to TRBD1 covers 10 bases. Per germline, CDR1 MDHEN and CDR2 SYDVKM. Losses at the gene ends were 7 bases for V and 11 bases for J; bases not matched to a gene: 8. The CDR3 contains 14 residues. CDR3 coding DNA: TGTGCCAGCACTAAGTCGGGACAGGGGACACCCCTCCACTTT. Residues: CASTKSGQGTPLHF.

The chain links TRBV6-5 to TRBJ1-1; D remains ambiguous. Germline V gene sequence: CDR1 MNHEY, CDR2 SVGAGI. Trimming left V 2 bases short and J 9 bases short, with 16 bases between. This CDR3 contains 14 residues. DNA for the CDR3: TGTGCCAGCAGTTACCAAAAGAGGCTCTCCCAAGCTTTCTTT. It specifies CASSYQKRLSQAFF.

The J gene is TRBJ1-1, the V gene TRBV28; 10 nucleotides match TRBD1. From germline, CDR1 is MDHEN and CDR2 SYDVKM. The CDR3 totals 16 residues. J lost 8 bases, V lost 3 bases, and 12 bases had no gene match. The CDR3 bases are TGTGCCAGCAGTTTGCTCCCCCGACAGGGGGCTTCCGAAGCTTTCTTT. It yields the protein CASSLLPRQGASEAFF.

The CDR3 DNA reads as TGTGCCAGCAGCCCCCGACAGGCATCTAACTATGGCTACACCTTC. As protein: CASSPRQASNYGYTF. The chain joins TRBV7-2 to TRBJ1-2; D might be TRBD1 (6 bases). Trimming left V 5 bases short and J 0 bases short, with 13 bases between. Per germline, CDR1 SGHTA and CDR2 FQGNSA. The CDR3 has 15 residues.

The sample holds one count of this clone. V gene TRBV5-1 combines with J gene TRBJ1-3; the D gene is possibly TRBD1 (6 bases). The length of the CDR3 is 14 residues. Germline V gene lookup returns CDR1 SGHRS and CDR2 YFSETQ. Trimming removed 2 bases at V and 9 bases at J, with 15 bases between. The CDR3 DNA reads TGCGCCAGCAGCTTTGAGACAGGCGAAGGCACCATATATTTT. Protein sequence: CASSFETGEGTIYF.